This T cell receptor beta chain came from a study of blood T cell repertoires in COVID-19. The germline CDR1 and CDR2 sequences are LNHDA and SQIVND (reference sequence). V was shortened by 6 bases and J by 0 bases, with 12 bases between the two germline ends. The CDR3 totals 15 residues. Assignment of participants to cohorts was predicated upon participant-reported clinical history. Before being deemed recovered, Cohort 3 donors had two negative PCRs, clearance, or symptom resolution. The repertoire was sequenced with immunoSEQ multiplex PCR; TCRdb's copy has only in-frame clones and lacks some. The sample yields 310,000 or so clones, around nine tenths seen once.

The genes are TRBV19 and TRBJ1-5, with D hard to call. The specimen sequenced was PBMCs or T cells enriched from blood (not recorded which). This clonotype was sampled from a woman aged 30 to 39 who had recovered from COVID-19. The CDR3 spells CASSGLINSNQPQHF. The DNA for the CDR3 is TGTGCCAGTAGCGGACTCATCAATAGCAATCAGCCCCAGCATTTT.